These 2 T cell receptor beta chains share one sample of origin, sequenced in a study of control samples from healthy donors and cancer patients. Clones were sequenced by immunoSEQ multiplex PCR, and TCRdb holds only the in-frame ones, with some missing. The sample has some 120,000 clones, 85% to 95% seen once. The sequenced material came from PBMCs. These TCRs come from a man of 80 years or more with head and neck cancer.

Note on this clone: The identical CDR3 is also encoded by other nucleotide sequences in the sample. V is TRBV5-6 and J is TRBJ2-1; tentatively, D is TRBD1 (5 bases). The CDR3 runs to 14 residues. Germline CDR1 SGHDT, CDR2 YYEEEE. V lost 0 bases and J 1 base, leaving 5 bases between the germline ends. The CDR3 DNA is TGTGCCAGCAGCTTGGCAGGGTCCTACAATGAGCAGTTCTTC. It yields the protein CASSLAGSYNEQFF.

CDR3 in DNA: TGTGCCAGCAGCTTGGGGCAGGGGGCTTCGTCTTTGAGAGAGACCCAGTACTTC. Amino acids: CASSLGQGASSLRETQYF. The genes are TRBV5-5 and TRBJ2-5, with 8 nucleotides matching TRBD1. Per germline, CDR1 SGHKS and CDR2 YYEKEE (reference sequence). Germline trimming cut 0 bases from V and 4 bases from J; bases unmatched to any gene: 14. This CDR3 is built from 18 residues.